This note documents a single T cell receptor beta chain sequence. Its antigen remains unknown. Here immunoSEQ multiplex PCR was the method, and the copy in TCRdb shows in-frame clones only, minus some. The sample has about 140,000 clones, 90% to 95% seen once. The record originates from a study of T cell responses to AZD1222 COVID-19 vaccine. Overall study findings and caveats: A mostly white British donor set with more females was recruited, and clonal diversity was possibly underestimated. Among spike-specific TCRs, nearly half reportedly target unmutated variant regions.

The germline V gene encodes CDR1 SGHVS and CDR2 FQNEAQ. This CDR3 is 15 amino acids long. V was clipped by 1 base and J by 1 base, with 8 bases between them. This chain joins TRBV7-8 and TRBJ1-5; no reliable D call. This clonotype was obtained from an adult in good health. The sequences come from peripheral blood, collected on day 0 of MenACWY control vaccination. This chain's CDR3 is CASSLGGISNQPQHF. The CDR3 DNA reads as TGTGCCAGCAGCTTAGGGGGAATCAGCAATCAGCCCCAGCATTTT.